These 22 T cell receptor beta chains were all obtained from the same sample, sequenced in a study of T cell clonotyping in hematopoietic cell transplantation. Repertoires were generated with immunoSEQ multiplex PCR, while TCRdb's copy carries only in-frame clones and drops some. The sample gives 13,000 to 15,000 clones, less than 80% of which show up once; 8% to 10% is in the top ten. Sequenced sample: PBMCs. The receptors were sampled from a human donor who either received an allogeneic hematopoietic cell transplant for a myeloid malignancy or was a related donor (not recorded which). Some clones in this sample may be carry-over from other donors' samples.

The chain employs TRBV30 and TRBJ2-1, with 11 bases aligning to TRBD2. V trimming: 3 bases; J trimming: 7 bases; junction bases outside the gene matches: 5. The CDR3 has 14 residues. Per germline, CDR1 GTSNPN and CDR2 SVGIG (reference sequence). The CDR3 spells CAWSPSGRLNEQFF. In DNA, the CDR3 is TGTGCCTGGAGCCCTAGCGGGAGGTTGAATGAGCAGTTCTTC.

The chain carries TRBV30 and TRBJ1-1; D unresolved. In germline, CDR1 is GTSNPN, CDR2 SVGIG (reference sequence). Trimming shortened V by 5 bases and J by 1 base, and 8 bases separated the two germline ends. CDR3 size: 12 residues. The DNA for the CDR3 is TGTGCCTGGGGCCAGGCGAACACTGAAGCTTTCTTT. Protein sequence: CAWGQANTEAFF. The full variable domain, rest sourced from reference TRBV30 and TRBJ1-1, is SQTIHQWPATLVQPVGSPLSLECTVEGTSNPNLYWYRQAAGRGLQLLFYSVGIGQISSEVPQNLSASRPQDRQFILSSKKLLLSDSGFYLCAWGQANTEAFFGQGTRLTVV.

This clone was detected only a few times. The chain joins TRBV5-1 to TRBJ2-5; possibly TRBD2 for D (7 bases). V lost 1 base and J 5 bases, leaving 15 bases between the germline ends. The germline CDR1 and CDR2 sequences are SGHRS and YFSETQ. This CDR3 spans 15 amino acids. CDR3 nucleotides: TGCGCCAGCAGCTTGTCCGGGGGGCGCGATGAGACCCAGTACTTC. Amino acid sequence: CASSLSGGRDETQYF.

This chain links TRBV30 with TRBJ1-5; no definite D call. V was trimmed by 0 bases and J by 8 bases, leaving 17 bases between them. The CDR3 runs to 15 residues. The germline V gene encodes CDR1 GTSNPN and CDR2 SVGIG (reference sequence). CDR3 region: CAWSVTLAPIEPQHF. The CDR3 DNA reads TGTGCCTGGAGTGTCACCCTGGCCCCTATTGAGCCCCAGCATTTT.

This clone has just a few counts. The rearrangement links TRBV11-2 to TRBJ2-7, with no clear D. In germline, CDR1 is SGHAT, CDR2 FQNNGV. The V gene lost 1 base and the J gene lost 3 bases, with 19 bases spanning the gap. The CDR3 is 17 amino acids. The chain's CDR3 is CASSLGFSGLLGYEQYF. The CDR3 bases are TGTGCCAGCAGCTTAGGATTCTCCGGGCTGCTAGGCTACGAGCAGTACTTC.

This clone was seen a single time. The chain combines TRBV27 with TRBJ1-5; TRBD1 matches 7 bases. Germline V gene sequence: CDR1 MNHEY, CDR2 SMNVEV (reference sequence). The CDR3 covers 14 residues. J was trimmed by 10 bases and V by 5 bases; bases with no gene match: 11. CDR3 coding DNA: TGTGCCAGCAGTCTAAAGGCCAGGGGGGGCCCCCAGCATTTT. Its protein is CASSLKARGGPQHF.

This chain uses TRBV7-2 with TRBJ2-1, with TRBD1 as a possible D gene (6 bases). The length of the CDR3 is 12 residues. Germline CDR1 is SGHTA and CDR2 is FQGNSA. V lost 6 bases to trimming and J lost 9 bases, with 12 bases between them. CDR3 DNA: TGTGCCAGCAGAGCAGGGGTGCGTGAGCAGTTCTTC. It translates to CASRAGVREQFF.

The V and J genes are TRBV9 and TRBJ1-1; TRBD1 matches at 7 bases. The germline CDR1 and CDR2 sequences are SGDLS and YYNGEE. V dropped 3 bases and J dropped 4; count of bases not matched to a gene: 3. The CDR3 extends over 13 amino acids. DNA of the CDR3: TGTGCCAGCAGCGGCAGGGGGGGCACTGAAGCTTTCTTT. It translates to CASSGRGGTEAFF.

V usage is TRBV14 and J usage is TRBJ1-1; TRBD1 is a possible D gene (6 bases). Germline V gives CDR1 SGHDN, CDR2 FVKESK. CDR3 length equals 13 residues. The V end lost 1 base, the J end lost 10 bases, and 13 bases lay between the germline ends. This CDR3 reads CASSQVGRGVAFF. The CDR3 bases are TGTGCCAGCAGCCAAGTAGGCAGGGGTGTAGCTTTCTTT.

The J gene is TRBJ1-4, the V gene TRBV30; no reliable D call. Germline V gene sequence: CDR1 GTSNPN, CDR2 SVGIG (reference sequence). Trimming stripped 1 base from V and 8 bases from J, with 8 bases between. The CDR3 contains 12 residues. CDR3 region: CAWSGHREKLFF. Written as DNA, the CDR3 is TGTGCCTGGAGTGGGCATAGGGAAAAACTGTTTTTT.

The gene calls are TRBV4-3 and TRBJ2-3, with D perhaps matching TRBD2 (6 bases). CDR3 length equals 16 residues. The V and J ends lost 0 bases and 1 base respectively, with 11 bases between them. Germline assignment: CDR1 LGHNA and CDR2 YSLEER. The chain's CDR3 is CASSQELGGGTDTQYF. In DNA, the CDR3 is TGCGCCAGCAGCCAAGAACTTGGCGGGGGCACAGATACGCAGTATTTT.

The CDR3, as DNA: TGCGCCAGCAGCCACAGGGTTATGAACACTGAAGCTTTCTTT. As protein: CASSHRVMNTEAFF. This chain joins TRBV4-1 and TRBJ1-1; weak D call: TRBD1 (5 bases). V was trimmed by 3 bases and J by 0 bases, leaving 8 bases between them. Germline assignment: CDR1 MGHRA and CDR2 YSYEKL. This CDR3 contains 14 residues.

CDR3 sequence (DNA): TGCGCCAGCCGTATTCAGGAAAGCTCCAAGCAGTACTTC. Its translation is CASRIQESSKQYF. The chain links TRBV5-1 to TRBJ2-7; D call uncertain. V gave up 7 bases and J gave up 8 bases, with 19 bases separating them. The CDR3 sequence is 13 residues long. Germline V gives CDR1 SGHRS, CDR2 YFSETQ.

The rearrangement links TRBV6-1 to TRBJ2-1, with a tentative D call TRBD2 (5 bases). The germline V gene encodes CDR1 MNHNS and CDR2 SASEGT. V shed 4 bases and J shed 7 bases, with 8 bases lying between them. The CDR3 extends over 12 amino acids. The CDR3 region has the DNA TGTGCCAGCAGTGGAGGGATTAATGAGCAGTTCTTC. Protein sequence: CASSGGINEQFF.

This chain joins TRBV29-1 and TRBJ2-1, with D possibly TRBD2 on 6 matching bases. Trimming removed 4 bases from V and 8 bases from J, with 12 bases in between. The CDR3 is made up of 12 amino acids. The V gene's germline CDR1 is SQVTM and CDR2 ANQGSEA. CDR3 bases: TGCAGCGTTGGAAACGGGGGACATGAGCAGTTCTTC. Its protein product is CSVGNGGHEQFF.

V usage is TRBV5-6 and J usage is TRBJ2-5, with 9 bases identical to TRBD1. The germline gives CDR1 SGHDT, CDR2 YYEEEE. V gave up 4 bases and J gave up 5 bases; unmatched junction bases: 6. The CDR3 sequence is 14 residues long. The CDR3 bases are TGTGCCAGCAGCCAGCCCGGACAGGGGGAGACCCAGTACTTC. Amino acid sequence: CASSQPGQGETQYF.

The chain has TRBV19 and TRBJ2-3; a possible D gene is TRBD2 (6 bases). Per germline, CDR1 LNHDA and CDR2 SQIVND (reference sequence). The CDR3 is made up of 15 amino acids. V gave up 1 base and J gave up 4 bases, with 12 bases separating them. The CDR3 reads CASSIAGGISDTQYF. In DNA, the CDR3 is TGTGCCAGTAGTATAGCCGGCGGGATCTCAGATACGCAGTATTTT.

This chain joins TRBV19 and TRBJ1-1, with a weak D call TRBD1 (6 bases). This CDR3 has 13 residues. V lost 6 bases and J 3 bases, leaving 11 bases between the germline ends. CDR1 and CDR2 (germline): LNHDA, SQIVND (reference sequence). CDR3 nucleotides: TGTGCCAGTAGAAGGACAGCGTACACTGAAGCTTTCTTT. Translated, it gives CASRRTAYTEAFF.

The CDR3 DNA reads TGTGCCAGCAGCTTAGGGGTACGGTCGGGGTACGAGCAGTACTTC. Its translation: CASSLGVRSGYEQYF. The chain recombines TRBV7-2 with TRBJ2-7, with a tentative D call TRBD2 (5 bases). This CDR3 contains 15 residues. Germline CDR1 and CDR2: SGHTA and FQGNSA. V lost 1 base and J 4 bases, leaving 14 bases between the germline ends.

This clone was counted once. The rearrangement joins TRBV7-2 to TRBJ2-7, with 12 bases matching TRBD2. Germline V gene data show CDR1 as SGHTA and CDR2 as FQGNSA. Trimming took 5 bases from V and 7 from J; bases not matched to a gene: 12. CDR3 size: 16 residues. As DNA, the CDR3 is TGTGCCAGCAGCCGAGTTACTAGCGGGGGGTCCCAAGAGCAGTACTTC. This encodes CASSRVTSGGSQEQYF.

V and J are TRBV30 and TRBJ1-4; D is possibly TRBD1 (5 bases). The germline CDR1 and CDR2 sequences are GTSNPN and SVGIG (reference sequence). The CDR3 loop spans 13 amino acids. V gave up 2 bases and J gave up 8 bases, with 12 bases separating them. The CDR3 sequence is CAWSWGGSEKLFF. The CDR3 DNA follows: TGTGCCTGGAGTTGGGGGGGGTCGGAAAAACTGTTTTTT.

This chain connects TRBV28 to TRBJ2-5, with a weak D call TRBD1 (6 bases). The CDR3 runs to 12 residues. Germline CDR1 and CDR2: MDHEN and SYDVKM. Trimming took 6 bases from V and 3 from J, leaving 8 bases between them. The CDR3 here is CASSAGEETQYF. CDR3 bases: TGTGCCAGCAGCGCAGGGGAAGAGACCCAGTACTTC.